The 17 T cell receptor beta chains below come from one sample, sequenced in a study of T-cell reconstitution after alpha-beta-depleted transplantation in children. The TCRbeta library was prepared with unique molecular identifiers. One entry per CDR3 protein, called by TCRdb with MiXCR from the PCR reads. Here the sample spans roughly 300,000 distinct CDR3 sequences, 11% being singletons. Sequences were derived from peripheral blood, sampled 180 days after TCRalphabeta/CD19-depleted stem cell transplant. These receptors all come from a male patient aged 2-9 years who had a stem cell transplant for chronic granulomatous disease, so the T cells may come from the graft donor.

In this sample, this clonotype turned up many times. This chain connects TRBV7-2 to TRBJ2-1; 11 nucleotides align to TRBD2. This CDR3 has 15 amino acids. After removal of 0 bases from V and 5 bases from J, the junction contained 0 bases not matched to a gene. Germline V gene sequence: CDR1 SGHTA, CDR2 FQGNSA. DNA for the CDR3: TGTGCCAGCAGCTTAGCGGGACTAGCGGACAATGAGCAGTTCTTC. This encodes CASSLAGLADNEQFF. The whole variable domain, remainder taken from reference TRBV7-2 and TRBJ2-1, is GAGVSQSPSNKVTEKGKDVELRCDPISGHTALYWYRQSLGQGLEFLIYFQGNSAPDKSGLPSDRFSAERTGGSVSTLTIQRTQQEDSAVYLCASSLAGLADNEQFFGPGTRLTVL.

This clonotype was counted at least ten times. The CDR3 DNA follows: TGCAGCGTTGAGGGGGACAGGGCGTTGGGAAACACCATATATTTT. This translates into CSVEGDRALGNTIYF. This chain uses TRBV29-1 with TRBJ1-3; 9 positions match TRBD1. V dropped 3 bases and J dropped 4; count of bases not matched to a gene: 7. Germline V lookup: CDR1 SQVTM, CDR2 ANQGSEA. This CDR3 has 15 amino acids.

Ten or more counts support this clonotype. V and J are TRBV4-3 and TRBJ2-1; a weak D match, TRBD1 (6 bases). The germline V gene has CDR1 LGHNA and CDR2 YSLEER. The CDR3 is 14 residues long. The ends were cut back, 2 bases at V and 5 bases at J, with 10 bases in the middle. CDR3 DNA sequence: TGCGCCAGCAGCCAATTGGGGGCCAACAATGAGCAGTTCTTC. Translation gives CASSQLGANNEQFF.

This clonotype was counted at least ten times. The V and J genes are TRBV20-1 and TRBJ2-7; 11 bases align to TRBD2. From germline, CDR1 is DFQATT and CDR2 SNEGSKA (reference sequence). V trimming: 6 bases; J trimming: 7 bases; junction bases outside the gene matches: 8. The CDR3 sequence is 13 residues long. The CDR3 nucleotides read TGCAGTGCCGTGCCGGGACTAGCGGTAGAGCAGTACTTC. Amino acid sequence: CSAVPGLAVEQYF.

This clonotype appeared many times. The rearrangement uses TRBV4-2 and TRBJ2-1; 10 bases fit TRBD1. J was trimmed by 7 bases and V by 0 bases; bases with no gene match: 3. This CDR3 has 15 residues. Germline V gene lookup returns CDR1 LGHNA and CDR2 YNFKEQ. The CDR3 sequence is CASSQEGQGWNEQFF. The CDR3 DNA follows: TGTGCCAGCAGCCAAGAGGGACAGGGGTGGAATGAGCAGTTCTTC.

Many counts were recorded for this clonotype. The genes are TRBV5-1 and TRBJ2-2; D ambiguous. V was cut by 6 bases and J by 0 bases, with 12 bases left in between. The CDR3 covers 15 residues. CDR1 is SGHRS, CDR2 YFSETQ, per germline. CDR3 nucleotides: TGCGCCAGCATTATAACGGAGCCGAACACCGGGGAGCTGTTTTTT. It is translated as CASIITEPNTGELFF.

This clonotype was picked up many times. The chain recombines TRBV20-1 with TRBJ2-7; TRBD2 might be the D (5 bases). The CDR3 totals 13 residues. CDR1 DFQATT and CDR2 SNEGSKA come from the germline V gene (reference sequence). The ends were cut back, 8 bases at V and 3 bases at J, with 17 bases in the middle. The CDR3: CSPIGPGNYEQYF. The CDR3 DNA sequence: TGCAGTCCAATCGGCCCCGGGAACTACGAGCAGTACTTC.

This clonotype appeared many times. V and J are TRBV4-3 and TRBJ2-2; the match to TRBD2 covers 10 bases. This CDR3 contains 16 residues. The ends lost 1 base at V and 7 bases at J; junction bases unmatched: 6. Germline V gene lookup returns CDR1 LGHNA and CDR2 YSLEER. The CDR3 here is CASSQGSSGGVGELFF. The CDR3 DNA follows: TGCGCCAGCAGCCAAGGTTCAAGCGGGGGGGTCGGGGAGCTGTTTTTT.

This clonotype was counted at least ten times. CDR3 protein: CSARGGTRAYQETQYF. As DNA, the CDR3 is TGCAGTGCTAGAGGGGGAACTCGGGCCTACCAAGAGACCCAGTACTTC. This chain links TRBV20-1 with TRBJ2-5; no reliable D call. Germline V CDR1 and CDR2: DFQATT, SNEGSKA (reference sequence). There are 16 residues in the CDR3. V was clipped by 1 base and J by 0 bases, with 15 bases between them.

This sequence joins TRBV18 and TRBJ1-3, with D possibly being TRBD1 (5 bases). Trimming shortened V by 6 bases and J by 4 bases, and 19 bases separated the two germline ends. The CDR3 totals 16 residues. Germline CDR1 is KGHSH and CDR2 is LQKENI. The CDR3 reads CASSLIPGLLGNTIYF. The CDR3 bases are TGTGCCAGCTCCCTAATTCCGGGACTCTTAGGAAACACCATATATTTT.

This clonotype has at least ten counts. Here the CDR3 DNA reads TGTGCCAGCAGAAGGACAGGAGCCACCGGGGAGCTGTTTTTT. It codes for CASRRTGATGELFF. V usage is TRBV11-2 and J usage is TRBJ2-2, with 7 bases matching TRBD1. Looked up from germline, CDR1 is SGHAT and CDR2 is FQNNGV. CDR3 length equals 14 residues. V lost 6 bases, J lost 4 bases, and 5 bases stayed unmatched.

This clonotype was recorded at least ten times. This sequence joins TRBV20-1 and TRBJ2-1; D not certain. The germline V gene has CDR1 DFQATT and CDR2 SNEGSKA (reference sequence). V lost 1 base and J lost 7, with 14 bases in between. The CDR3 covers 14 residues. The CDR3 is CSARAPGFRNEQFF. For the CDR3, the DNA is TGCAGTGCTAGAGCTCCCGGCTTTCGGAATGAGCAGTTCTTC.

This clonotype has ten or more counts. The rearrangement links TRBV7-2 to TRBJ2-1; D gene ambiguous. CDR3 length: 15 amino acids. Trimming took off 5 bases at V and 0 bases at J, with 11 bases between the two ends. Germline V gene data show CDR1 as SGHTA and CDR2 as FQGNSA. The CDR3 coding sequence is TGTGCCAGCAGCCCTTTCCAAAGCTCCTACAATGAGCAGTTCTTC. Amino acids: CASSPFQSSYNEQFF.

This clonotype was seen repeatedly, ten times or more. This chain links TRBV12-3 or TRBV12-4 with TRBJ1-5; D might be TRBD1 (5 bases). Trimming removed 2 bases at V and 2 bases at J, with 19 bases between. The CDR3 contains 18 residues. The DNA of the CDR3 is TGTGCCAGCAGTTTAATAAGGGGTGTGGGAGGGGGCAATCAGCCCCAGCATTTT. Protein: CASSLIRGVGGGNQPQHF.

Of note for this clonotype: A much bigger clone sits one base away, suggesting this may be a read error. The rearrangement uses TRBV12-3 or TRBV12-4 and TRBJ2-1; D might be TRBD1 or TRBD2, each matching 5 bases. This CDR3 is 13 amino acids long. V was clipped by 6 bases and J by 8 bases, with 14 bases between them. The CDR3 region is CASRTALGDEQFF. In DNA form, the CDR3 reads TGTGCCAGCAGAACCGCCCTGGGGGATGAGCAGTTCTTC.

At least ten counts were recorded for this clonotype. CDR3 coding DNA: TGTGCCAGCAGCCACCAGGAAGGGGGGTACGAGCAGTACTTC. Its translation: CASSHQEGGYEQYF. The rearrangement links TRBV7-2 to TRBJ2-7, with D tentatively TRBD1 or TRBD2 (6 bases each). Trimming removed 5 bases from V and 4 bases from J, with 15 bases in between. CDR3 length: 14 residues. Germline V gene data show CDR1 as SGHTA and CDR2 as FQGNSA.

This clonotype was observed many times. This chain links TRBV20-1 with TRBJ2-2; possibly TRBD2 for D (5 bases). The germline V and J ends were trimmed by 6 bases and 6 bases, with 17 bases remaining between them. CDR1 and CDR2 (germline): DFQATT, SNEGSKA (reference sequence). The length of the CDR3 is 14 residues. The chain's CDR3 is CSAHRGNGAGELFF. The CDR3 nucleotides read TGCAGTGCACACCGGGGAAATGGGGCCGGGGAGCTGTTTTTT.